These 9 T cell receptor beta chains came from one sample sequenced in a study of blood T cells in healthy people across ages. Using a J-beta primer mix together with a sample-barcoded 5' primer, a second PCR was run for roughly 7 to 11 cycles. One entry per CDR3 protein results from TCRdb running MiXCR on the 5' RACE reads. Among 790,000 or so distinct CDR3 sequences, approximately 60% were seen once, and the ten largest hold 25% to 30%. Sequencing was performed on blood. The receptors come from a man in his forties in good health.

This clonotype was recorded at least ten times. The chain couples TRBV7-9 to TRBJ2-7, with 7 bases identical to TRBD1. The ends lost 6 bases at V and 4 bases at J; junction bases unmatched: 3. This CDR3 comprises 12 residues. The germline V gene encodes CDR1 SEHNR and CDR2 FQNEAQ (reference sequence). This CDR3 reads CASSSQGYEQYF. CDR3 in DNA: TGTGCCAGCAGTTCACAGGGGTACGAGCAGTACTTC.

This clonotype was observed many times. The J gene is TRBJ2-7, the V gene TRBV11-1; maybe TRBD2 (6 bases). V lost 5 bases to trimming and J lost 1 base, with 12 bases between them. The CDR3 has 14 residues. Germline lookup yields CDR1 SGHAT and CDR2 FQDESV (reference sequence). As DNA, the CDR3 is TGTGCCAGCAGCGATCGGGGGAGGTCCTACGAGCAGTACTTC. Residues: CASSDRGRSYEQYF.

This clonotype came up a few times. The gene calls are TRBV7-2 and TRBJ2-4; 8 bases are shared with TRBD2. CDR1 SGHTA and CDR2 FQGNSA come from the germline V gene. This CDR3 region has 16 residues. V lost 1 base and J lost 5; bases outside the gene matches: 7. CDR3 nucleotide sequence: TGTGCCAGCAGCTTAGAGAGCGGGAGAGTGGAAAACATTCAGTACTTC. Its protein product is CASSLESGRVENIQYF.

This clonotype was recorded only once. The V gene is TRBV11-2, the J gene TRBJ1-5; tentative D call: TRBD1 (6 bases). CDR3 size: 16 residues. Germline CDR1 and CDR2: SGHAT and FQNNGV. V lost 5 bases, J lost 7 bases, and 21 bases lay in between. CDR3 nucleotides: TGTGCCAGCAGCCCCGCTCGGGGGCCCTCAGGGCAGCCCCAGCATTTT. Amino acids: CASSPARGPSGQPQHF.

The CDR3 loop reads CASSPLSTDLNTGELFF. CDR3 bases: TGTGCCAGCTCACCACTTTCGACGGACCTTAACACCGGGGAGCTGTTTTTT. The rearrangement joins TRBV18 to TRBJ2-2; D is unresolved. Germline V lookup: CDR1 KGHSH, CDR2 LQKENI. The CDR3 spans 17 residues. The germline V and J ends were trimmed by 1 base and 2 bases, with 14 bases remaining between them.

This clonotype was picked up one time. CDR3: CASSYSRGASSYEQYF. In nucleotides, the CDR3 is TGTGCCAGCAGTTACTCTAGGGGGGCGAGCTCCTACGAGCAGTACTTC. The V gene is TRBV6-2 or TRBV6-3, the J gene TRBJ2-7, with D perhaps being TRBD1 or TRBD2 (6 bases each). CDR3 length: 16 amino acids. Germline V gives CDR1 MNHEY, CDR2 SVGEGT. Trimming stripped 0 bases from V and 0 bases from J, with 12 bases between.

In this sample, this clonotype turned up once. A junction end diverges from the germline sequence, so it may reflect a read error. This chain connects TRBV20-1 to TRBJ1-5; 7 bases map to TRBD1. The CDR3 runs to 13 residues. Germline loops: CDR1 DFQATT, CDR2 SNEGSKA (reference sequence). The CDR3 DNA reads TGCAGTGTTAGAGGGACAGCGAATCAGCCCCAGCATTTT. Protein: CSVRGTANQPQHF.

The chain couples TRBV3-1 to TRBJ2-1; D unresolved. Germline-derived CDR1 and CDR2 are LGHDT and YNNKEL (reference sequence). CDR3 length equals 14 residues. Trimming took off 0 bases at V and 9 bases at J, with 12 bases between the two ends. This chain's CDR3 is CASSQDLGQGEQFF. The CDR3 DNA follows: TGTGCCAGCAGCCAAGACCTAGGTCAAGGTGAGCAGTTCTTC.

The DNA of the CDR3 is TGTGCCAGCAGTTCCCGCGGGACTGCTGAAGAGACCCAGTACTTC. Translated: CASSSRGTAEETQYF. J is TRBJ2-4 and V is TRBV27, with a tentative D call TRBD2 (6 bases). The DNA end is a closer match to TRBJ2-5, so the J assignment may be wrong. The germline V gene has CDR1 MNHEY and CDR2 SMNVEV (reference sequence). CDR3 size: 15 residues.